A single T cell receptor (beta chain) is shown here with its context. The clone's antigen remains unknown. There are no base qualities to consult, and no much larger clone falls within one base. Each collaborating institution followed its own protocols to collect whole blood in K2EDTA tubes. For TCRbeta analysis, collaborators shipped samples in one of three forms: frozen whole blood, isolated PBMCs, or DNA extracted from either of those sample types. From the cysteine up to the phenylalanine, the CDR3 has a length of 11 residues. The entry retains the CDR3 DNA only, 33 bases that are in frame from base 1. The V and J ends are trimmed by 5 bases and 7 bases, leaving 9 bases between them. Per the germline V gene (reference sequence), SEHNR is the CDR1 and FQNEAQ is the CDR2. The immunoSEQ Assay, a bias-controlled multiplex PCR, was used to amplify TCRbeta CDR3 regions from genomic DNA. Processing in the source paper ran as follows. Within the assay, amplification of reference gene primers was used to estimate how many nucleated cells each sample contained. Sequence reads were collapsed and filtered to measure the absolute abundance of every unique TCRbeta CDR3 rearrangement. For each sample, productive Simpson clonality was calculated as the square root of Simpson's diversity index over productive rearrangements. The clones in this table, taken by TCRdb from immuneACCESS, are in-frame only. Not every clone is retained; where verified, under half of the shortfall comes from an unresolved V gene, and the cause of the rest is unknown. V, J and clone size derive from that table, while D and trimming were established from the DNA sequence. For this sample the table gives about 110,000 clones, of which approximately 70% were detected only once. In total, the top ten clones hold 6% to 8% of the sample.

The source of the sample is a study of blood T cell repertoires in COVID-19 (dated by TCRdb to the early 2020s). Concerning the study at large: Samples covering the acute and convalescent phases of COVID-19 were provided by collaborators in the United States, Italy and Spain. The prospective study material was composed of cDNA or gDNA derived from T cells, B-cell-depleted T cells, or PBMCs. The dataset comprised deeply sampled blood TCRbeta repertoires from subjects exposed to, actively infected with, or recovered from COVID-19. The repertoires were released in a freely available public database meant as a resource for research on the immune response to SARS-CoV-2. The samples were drawn from the first 160 participants of the ongoing ImmuneRACE study and from 950 to 1,500 subjects provided by 6 global collaborators. Nearly every sample came with metadata listing a de-identified subject ID, COVID-19 status, age in years and sex. Where available, HLA class I and class II types were obtained from metadata supplied by the sample provider rather than from assay-based typing. What the study reported, not specific to this receptor: The amount of clinical and demographic metadata varied by source and participant and was provided uncurated.

The rearrangement joined TRBV7-9 to TRBJ2-7, with no confidently assigned D gene. The sample comprised peripheral blood. The receptor was derived from an older woman with acute or convalescent COVID-19. The CDR3 reads as follows: CASSPVREQYF. In nucleotide form, the sequence is TGTGCCAGCAGCCCCGTGAGGGAGCAGTACTTC.